One T cell receptor beta chain is described in this entry. This specimen belongs to a study of control samples from healthy donors and cancer patients. The CDR3 length is 17 residues. CDR1 is SGHDT and CDR2 is YYEEEE in the germline V gene. V lost 4 bases, J lost 4 bases, and 14 bases stayed unmatched. Repertoires were generated with immunoSEQ multiplex PCR, while TCRdb's copy carries only in-frame clones and drops some. The sample shows 130,000 or so clones, roughly 92% of them seen only once. The TCR comes from a middle-aged man in good health. The material sequenced was blood. V is TRBV5-6 and J is TRBJ1-5; 7 nucleotides agree with TRBD1. For the CDR3, the DNA is TGTGCCAGCAGCCATGGGTCCCAGGGGGTATTAAATCAGCCCCAGCATTTT. It codes for CASSHGSQGVLNQPQHF.